A selection of T cell receptor beta chains follows, all from one sample in a study of Ad26.COV2.S vaccination and SARS-CoV-2 variants. Repertoires were generated with immunoSEQ multiplex PCR, while TCRdb's copy carries only in-frame clones and drops some. This table has some 520,000 clones, roughly nine tenths appearing once. This specimen consisted of peripheral blood, obtained in a trial of Ad26.COV2.S vaccine versus placebo. These TCRs come from a person between 18 and 60 years old who received the Ad26.COV2.S COVID-19 vaccine or a placebo. The conserved cysteine and the conserved F or W are not part of the CDR3 here.

V: TRBV25-1; J: TRBJ2-2; CDR3: ASSERHGPGELF
V: TRBV12-3/TRBV12-4; J: TRBJ1-1; CDR3: ASRATGLTEAF
V: TRBV13; J: TRBJ2-3; CDR3: ASSGYRAWRTDTQY
V: TRBV9; J: TRBJ2-2; CDR3: ASSARDRGSPGELF
V: TRBV19; J: TRBJ1-2; CDR3: ASSILPGQGFYGYT
V: TRBV6-6; J: TRBJ1-2; CDR3: ATRETYGYT
V: TRBV3-1/TRBV3-2; J: TRBJ1-1; CDR3: ASSTGSLNTEAF
V: TRBV5-1; J: TRBJ1-3; CDR3: ASTPTGLSGNTIY
V: TRBV7-3; J: TRBJ2-2; CDR3: ASSLFLGARPGELF
V: TRBV10-3; J: TRBJ2-2; CDR3: ATLRQGTGELF
V: TRBV6-5; J: TRBJ1-2; CDR3: ASSQNRDRGNGYT
V: TRBV24-1; J: TRBJ1-5; CDR3: ATSDPTRGDNQPQH
V: TRBV2; J: TRBJ2-1; CDR3: ASRMETGGGNEQF
V: TRBV6-5; J: TRBJ1-5; CDR3: ASQPGLPGEPQH
V: TRBV19; J: TRBJ2-4; CDR3: ASSPRQGGMAKNIQY
V: TRBV25-1; J: TRBJ1-4; CDR3: ASQGQGLSRSNEKLF
V: TRBV27; J: TRBJ2-7; CDR3: ASSLSHRTYEQY
V: TRBV6-6; J: TRBJ1-6; CDR3: ASNQLQGAGSPLH
V: TRBV5-4; J: TRBJ1-2; CDR3: ASSLGAAQINYGYT
V: TRBV27; J: TRBJ2-3; CDR3: ASSLISWTSGRASDTQY
V: TRBV4-3; J: TRBJ1-5; CDR3: ASSQDLGWSSGQPQH
V: TRBV6-5; J: TRBJ1-2; CDR3: ASKEQGAWGYT
V: TRBV27; J: TRBJ2-1; CDR3: ASSLSGLAGSGEQF
V: TRBV5-5; J: TRBJ2-7; CDR3: ASNPGTGVYEQY